Presented here are 29 T cell receptor beta chains from one specimen sequenced in a study of CD4 T cells in relation to SARS-CoV-2 and coronaviruses. Their antigens are not known. Unexposed donor CD4+ T cells date from 2011-2018, before the COVID-19 pandemic. The cells were cultured for over eight days before CD4+ T cells were isolated. The table came from immunoSEQ multiplex PCR; TCRdb's copy has only in-frame clones and leaves some out. The table lists around 18,000 clones, 70% to 75% of them singletons. Material: CD4+ T cells from PBMCs, cultured in vitro. These receptors all come from a human donor in good health.

This clone has only a few counts. V is TRBV5-4 and J is TRBJ2-1; TRBD2 matches 7 bases. Looked up from germline, CDR1 is SGHNT and CDR2 is YYREEE (reference sequence). The CDR3 runs 15 residues. The ends lost 2 bases at V and 7 bases at J; junction bases unmatched: 9. The DNA of the CDR3 is TGTGCCAGCAGCTTAGGGACGGGAGGAATAAATGAGCAGTTCTTC. This encodes CASSLGTGGINEQFF. The full variable domain, completed using reference TRBV5-4 and TRBJ2-1, is ETGVTQSPTHLIKTRGQQVTLRCSSQSGHNTVSWYQQALGQGPQFIFQYYREEENGRGNFPPRFSGLQFPNYSSELNVNALELDDSALYLCASSLGTGGINEQFFGPGTRLTVL.

The genes are TRBV24-1 and TRBJ1-5, with 8 bases that match TRBD1. CDR1 is KGHDR and CDR2 is SFDVKD in the germline V gene. V dropped 7 bases and J dropped 4; count of bases not matched to a gene: 2. The CDR3 length is 13 residues. In DNA, the CDR3 is TGTGCCACCAGCAGGACAGGGAATCAGCCCCAGCATTTT. Amino acids: CATSRTGNQPQHF.

The chain links TRBV5-1 to TRBJ2-3; possible D gene TRBD2, 5 bases. This CDR3 has 15 residues. The germline V gene encodes CDR1 SGHRS and CDR2 YFSETQ. Trimming stripped 6 bases from V and 4 bases from J, with 18 bases between. CDR3 nucleotides: TGCGCCAGCACCCTAGCCAGTCCGGGCCCAGATACGCAGTATTTT. It translates to CASTLASPGPDTQYF.

This clone was seen just once. V and J are TRBV5-4 and TRBJ1-4; D remains unclear. Germline V gene data show CDR1 as SGHNT and CDR2 as YYREEE (reference sequence). V was shortened by 0 bases and J by 8 bases, with 11 bases between the two germline ends. The CDR3 extends over 14 amino acids. The CDR3 spells CASSLEGNDEKLFF. In DNA, the CDR3 is TGTGCCAGCAGCTTGGAAGGTAATGACGAAAAACTGTTTTTT.

The chain has TRBV27 and TRBJ2-1; TRBD2 matches at 10 bases. Germline lookup yields CDR1 MNHEY and CDR2 SMNVEV (reference sequence). V shed 5 bases, J shed 4 bases, and the junction held 8 bases outside the gene matches. This CDR3 contains 16 residues. The CDR3 loop reads CASSTIGLAEYNEQFF. CDR3 DNA sequence: TGTGCCAGCAGTACGATTGGACTAGCGGAATACAATGAGCAGTTCTTC.

This sequence joins TRBV19 and TRBJ2-1; the match to TRBD2 covers 8 bases. The CDR3 has 15 residues. Germline-derived CDR1 and CDR2 are LNHDA and SQIVND (reference sequence). V shed 3 bases, J shed 4 bases, and the junction held 5 bases outside the gene matches. For the CDR3, the DNA is TGTGCCAGTAGTATTGGGGTAGCGGGGTACAATGAGCAGTTCTTC. The encoded protein is CASSIGVAGYNEQFF.

J is TRBJ2-3 and V is TRBV24-1; D not certain. The CDR3 length is 14 residues. Germline loops: CDR1 KGHDR, CDR2 SFDVKD. The V end lost 9 bases, the J end lost 0 bases, and 12 bases lay between the germline ends. The CDR3 spells CATAELDSTDTQYF. CDR3 nucleotide sequence: TGTGCCACCGCTGAGCTAGATAGCACAGATACGCAGTATTTT.

The V and J genes are TRBV6-5 and TRBJ1-1, with D hard to call. The germline V gene has CDR1 MNHEY and CDR2 SVGAGI. CDR3 length equals 15 residues. V lost 0 bases to trimming and J lost 4 bases, with 12 bases between them. CDR3 region: CASSYSGEMRTEAFF. In DNA, the CDR3 is TGTGCCAGCAGTTACTCGGGTGAGATGCGCACTGAAGCTTTCTTT.

The CDR3 bases are TGTGCCACCAGTCCATCCGACCCGAAGGGGCCCTACGAGCAGTACTTC. It translates to CATSPSDPKGPYEQYF. This sequence joins TRBV24-1 and TRBJ2-7, with a weak D call TRBD1 (5 bases). The CDR3 is 16 amino acids. With 6 bases removed from V and 2 bases from J, the gap between germline ends came to 19 bases. The germline CDR1 and CDR2 sequences are KGHDR and SFDVKD.

This clone showed up just a few times. The chain recombines TRBV5-1 with TRBJ2-7; 9 bases line up with TRBD2. With V trimmed by 4 bases and J by 3 bases, 5 bases remained unmatched. CDR1 and CDR2 from the germline V gene are SGHRS and YFSETQ. This CDR3 has 14 amino acids. The CDR3 spells CASSTSTSGYEQYF. CDR3 sequence (DNA): TGCGCCAGCAGCACGTCGACTAGCGGCTACGAGCAGTACTTC.

This sequence joins TRBV11-3 and TRBJ2-1; 14 bases are shared with TRBD2. V was clipped by 1 base and J by 0 bases; unmatched bases: 5. The CDR3 extends over 19 amino acids. The germline V gene encodes CDR1 SGHNT and CDR2 YENEEA. Here the CDR3 DNA reads TGTGCCAGCAGCTTAGGGAGGACTAGCGGGAGGACCTCCTACAATGAGCAGTTCTTC. It yields the protein CASSLGRTSGRTSYNEQFF.

This chain connects TRBV11-2 to TRBJ2-1; 13 bases fit TRBD2. The germline CDR1 and CDR2 sequences are SGHAT and FQNNGV. The CDR3 covers 13 residues. V shed 8 bases, J shed 5 bases, and the junction held 0 bases outside the gene matches. This chain's CDR3 is CASGTSGDNEQFF. CDR3 nucleotides: TGTGCCAGCGGGACTAGCGGGGACAATGAGCAGTTCTTC.

The chain carries TRBV19 and TRBJ2-3; D remains unclear. Germline V gene lookup returns CDR1 LNHDA and CDR2 SQIVND (reference sequence). The CDR3 contains 14 residues. V was cut by 4 bases and J by 6 bases, with 14 bases left in between. The chain's CDR3 is CASSSYSTRDTQYF. The CDR3 nucleotides are TGTGCCAGTAGTAGCTACTCGACGAGGGATACGCAGTATTTT.

V and J are TRBV30 and TRBJ1-4, with a weak D call TRBD1 (6 bases). Trimming removed 2 bases at V and 0 bases at J, with 7 bases between. CDR3 length: 14 residues. The germline V gene has CDR1 GTSNPN and CDR2 SVGIG (reference sequence). In nucleotides, the CDR3 is TGTGCCTGGAGTCAGGGGTCAACTAATGAAAAACTGTTTTTT. This gives the protein CAWSQGSTNEKLFF.

The chain has TRBV19 and TRBJ2-7, with D possibly being TRBD2 (6 bases). Trimming shortened V by 4 bases and J by 4 bases, and 17 bases separated the two germline ends. The CDR3 is made up of 15 amino acids. Germline V gene lookup returns CDR1 LNHDA and CDR2 SQIVND (reference sequence). This CDR3 is CASSRPAAGGYEQYF. Here the CDR3 DNA reads TGTGCCAGTAGTAGACCTGCGGCCGGGGGATACGAGCAGTACTTC.

The CDR3 DNA reads as TGTGCCATCAGTGACCAGGGGGTGGCCTATGGCTACACCTTC. Residues: CAISDQGVAYGYTF. J is TRBJ1-2 and V is TRBV10-3; 7 bases are a match to TRBD1. This CDR3 contains 14 residues. V was clipped by 3 bases and J by 4 bases; unmatched bases: 5. CDR1 ENHRY and CDR2 SYGVKD come from the germline V gene.

This sequence joins TRBV9 and TRBJ1-1; weak D call: TRBD1 (5 bases). The CDR3 has 14 residues. V was shortened by 0 bases and J by 10 bases, with 16 bases between the two germline ends. Germline loops: CDR1 SGDLS, CDR2 YYNGEE. CDR3 region: CASSVDQGRSVAFF. The DNA for the CDR3 is TGTGCCAGCAGCGTAGATCAGGGAAGGTCGGTAGCTTTCTTT.

The chain couples TRBV5-1 to TRBJ2-3; possible D gene TRBD2, 6 bases. Germline V gives CDR1 SGHRS, CDR2 YFSETQ. The CDR3 contains 15 residues. V gave up 4 bases and J gave up 6 bases, with 18 bases separating them. The CDR3 loop reads CASSPSGYTSDTQYF. The CDR3 coding sequence is TGCGCCAGCAGCCCCAGCGGGTATACCTCGGATACGCAGTATTTT.

Only one count was recorded for this clone. CDR3 protein: CASSQDPTFGEAFF. CDR3 DNA sequence: TGTGCCAGCAGCCAAGATCCCACATTCGGTGAAGCTTTCTTT. This chain links TRBV3-1 (or the pseudogene TRBV3-2) with TRBJ1-1; D unclear. The V gene lost 0 bases and the J gene lost 7 bases, with 12 bases spanning the gap. The CDR3 consists of 14 residues. CDR1 is LGHDT and CDR2 is YNNKEL in the germline V gene (reference sequence).

The chain carries TRBV30 and TRBJ1-1; D uncertain. CDR3 length equals 11 residues. Trimming stripped 2 bases from V and 7 bases from J, with 8 bases between. Germline V gene lookup returns CDR1 GTSNPN and CDR2 SVGIG (reference sequence). This CDR3 is CAWSSRVEAFF. CDR3 sequence (DNA): TGTGCCTGGAGTTCGAGGGTTGAAGCTTTCTTT.

The chain couples TRBV30 to TRBJ2-5; D is uncertain. V shed 2 bases and J shed 1 base, with 8 bases lying between them. Germline loops: CDR1 GTSNPN, CDR2 SVGIG (reference sequence). This CDR3 contains 13 residues. The CDR3 loop is CAWSYSFQETQYF. The CDR3 coding sequence is TGTGCCTGGAGTTACAGCTTCCAAGAGACCCAGTACTTC.

The CDR3 region is CASSPGEGRSEAFF. CDR3 DNA: TGTGCCAGCTCACCAGGGGAGGGGAGGTCTGAAGCTTTCTTT. The chain uses TRBV18 and TRBJ1-1, with D perhaps TRBD1 (5 bases). This CDR3 contains 14 residues. V shed 2 bases and J shed 6 bases, with 13 bases lying between them. Germline CDR1 reads KGHSH; CDR2 reads LQKENI.

This clone appeared once. The chain carries TRBV15 and TRBJ1-1; no clear D gene. CDR1 and CDR2 (germline): LNHNV, YYDKDF (reference sequence). The length of the CDR3 is 14 residues. The V end was cut by 0 bases, the J end by 2 bases, with 7 bases between. The CDR3 is CATSRDGLNTEAFF. Written as DNA, the CDR3 is TGTGCCACCAGCAGAGATGGGCTAAACACTGAAGCTTTCTTT.

V usage is TRBV7-9 and J usage is TRBJ2-1; the D gene could be TRBD1 or TRBD2 (6 bases each). CDR1 and CDR2 from the germline V gene are SEHNR and FQNEAQ (reference sequence). Trimming left V 4 bases short and J 10 bases short, with 14 bases between. CDR3 length: 13 amino acids. The chain's CDR3 is CASSSSRGREQFF. Here the CDR3 DNA reads TGTGCCAGCAGCTCCTCCCGGGGGCGGGAGCAGTTCTTC.

This clone was counted between two and nine times. The chain combines TRBV15 with TRBJ1-4; D ambiguous. Trimming took 2 bases from V and 0 from J, leaving 10 bases between them. The CDR3 runs to 16 residues. CDR1 is LNHNV and CDR2 is YYDKDF in the germline V gene (reference sequence). The CDR3 loop is CATSRNNPATNEKLFF. CDR3 nucleotide sequence: TGTGCCACCAGCAGAAACAACCCAGCAACTAATGAAAAACTGTTTTTT.

The chain couples TRBV5-4 to TRBJ2-7; 11 bases are shared with TRBD1. CDR1 is SGHNT and CDR2 is YYREEE in the germline V gene (reference sequence). There are 18 residues in the CDR3. J gave up 2 bases and V 1 base, and 11 bases lay outside the gene matches. The CDR3 sequence is CASSLTLRGTGGPYEQYF. Written as DNA, the CDR3 is TGTGCCAGCAGCTTGACCCTAAGAGGGACAGGGGGACCCTACGAGCAGTACTTC.

This rearrangement joins TRBV18 to TRBJ2-7; 8 nucleotides agree with TRBD1. Per the germline V gene, CDR1 is KGHSH and CDR2 is LQKENI. This CDR3 spans 15 amino acids. V shed 6 bases and J 7 bases; nucleotides not matched to a gene: 14. CDR3 loop: CASSPRGQGAGEQYF. DNA of the CDR3: TGTGCCAGCTCCCCTAGGGGGCAGGGGGCAGGGGAGCAGTACTTC.

The chain recombines TRBV28 with TRBJ2-3; 8 bases are shared with TRBD1. CDR3 length equals 16 residues. Trimming took 5 bases from V and 5 from J; bases not matched to a gene: 12. CDR1 is MDHEN and CDR2 is SYDVKM in the germline V gene. The CDR3, as DNA: TGTGCCAGCAGTGCAGCCGGGACAGGTGTAAAAGATACGCAGTATTTT. Translating it yields CASSAAGTGVKDTQYF.

The genes are TRBV4-2 and TRBJ2-6; 7 bases are a match to TRBD1. This CDR3 region has 22 residues. After removal of 4 bases from V and 5 bases from J, the junction contained 26 bases not matched to a gene. Germline lookup yields CDR1 LGHNA and CDR2 YNFKEQ. In nucleotides, the CDR3 is TGTGCCAGCAGCCTTCTCCCCTCGTCCGAATACAGGGGTTTAGTCTGGGCCAACGTCCTGACTTTC. Its translation: CASSLLPSSEYRGLVWANVLTF.